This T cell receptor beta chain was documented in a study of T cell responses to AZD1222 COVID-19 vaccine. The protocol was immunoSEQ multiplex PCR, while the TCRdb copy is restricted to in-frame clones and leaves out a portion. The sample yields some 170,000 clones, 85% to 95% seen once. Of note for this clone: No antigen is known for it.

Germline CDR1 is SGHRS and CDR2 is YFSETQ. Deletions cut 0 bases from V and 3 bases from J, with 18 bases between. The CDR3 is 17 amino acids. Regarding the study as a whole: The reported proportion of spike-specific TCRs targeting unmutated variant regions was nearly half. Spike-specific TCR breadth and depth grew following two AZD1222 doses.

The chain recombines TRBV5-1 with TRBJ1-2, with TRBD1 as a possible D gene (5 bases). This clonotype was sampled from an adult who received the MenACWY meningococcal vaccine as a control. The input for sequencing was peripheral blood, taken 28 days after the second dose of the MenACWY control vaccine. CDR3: CASSLGWDSGLDYGYTF. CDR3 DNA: TGCGCCAGCAGCTTGGGGTGGGACTCCGGACTAGACTATGGCTACACCTTC.